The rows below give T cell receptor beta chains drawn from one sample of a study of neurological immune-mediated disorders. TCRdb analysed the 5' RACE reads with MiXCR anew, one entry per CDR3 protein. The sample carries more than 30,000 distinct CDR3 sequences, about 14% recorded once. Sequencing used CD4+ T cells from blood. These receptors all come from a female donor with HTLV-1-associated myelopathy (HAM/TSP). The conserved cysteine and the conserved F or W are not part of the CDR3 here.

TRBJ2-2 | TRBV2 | ASTPCGITGELF
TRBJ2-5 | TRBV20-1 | SASDGVQETQY
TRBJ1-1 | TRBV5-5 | ASSPQLQGGYKAF
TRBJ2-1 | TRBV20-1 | SAPRGGSYNEQF
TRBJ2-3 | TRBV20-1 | SAPLWGAPVTDTQY
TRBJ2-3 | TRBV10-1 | ASSGVGVADTQY
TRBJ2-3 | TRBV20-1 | SAISGTHRY
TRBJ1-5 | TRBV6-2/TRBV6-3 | ASSYSRGSYQPQH
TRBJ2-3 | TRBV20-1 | SARGVIGGGLLSTDTQY
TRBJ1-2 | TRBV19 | ASNSDRVDYGYT
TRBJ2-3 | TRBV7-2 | ASSFGAVARITDTQY
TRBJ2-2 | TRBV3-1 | ASSQERYGELF
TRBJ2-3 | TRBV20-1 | SAHTVRSTDTQY
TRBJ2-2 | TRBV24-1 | ATSDSTGQYTGELF
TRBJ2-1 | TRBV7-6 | ASSTPTVSEQF
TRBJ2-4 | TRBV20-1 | SAGTGALAKNIQY
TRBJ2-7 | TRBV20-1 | SARNDHYEQY
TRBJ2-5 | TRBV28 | ASSRHPTGGPETQY
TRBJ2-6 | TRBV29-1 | SVEDRRAAGANVLT
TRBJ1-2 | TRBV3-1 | ASSHDGRPYGYT
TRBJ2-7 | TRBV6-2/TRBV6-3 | ASNRRGRGSSYEQY
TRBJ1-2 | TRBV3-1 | ASSQVLLLGGAPDTTSNYGYT
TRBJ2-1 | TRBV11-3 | ASSSIAGGRNEQF
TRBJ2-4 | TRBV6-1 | ASSSQGTKNIQY
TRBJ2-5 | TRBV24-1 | ATSDPTSGSGETQY
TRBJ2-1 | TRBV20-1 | SARLGGPGLAVYNEQF
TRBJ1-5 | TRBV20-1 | SARDRWDQPQH
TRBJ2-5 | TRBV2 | ASKRGETQY